The clone carrying this TCR beta chain was detected many times. The sample originates from a study of blood T cells in healthy people across ages. The CDR3 totals 15 residues. Germline lookup yields CDR1 SGDLS and CDR2 YYNGEE. V trimming: 0 bases; J trimming: 1 base; junction bases outside the gene matches: 1. Together with a sample-barcoded 5' primer, a J-beta primer mix was included in a second PCR lasting about 7 to 12 cycles. In TCRdb, the 5' RACE reads were re-called with MiXCR into one record per CDR3 protein. The data contain 600,000 to 800,000 distinct CDR3 sequences, under 25% of them singletons. Healthy Caucasians from Russia aged about 6 to 90 served as donors.

The sequenced sample was blood. The origin of this receptor is a man aged 65 to 79 in good health. V gene TRBV9 combines with J gene TRBJ2-7; 10 bases are a match to TRBD2. The CDR3 spells CASSVVAGGSYEQYF. The CDR3 DNA is TGTGCCAGCAGCGTAGTAGCGGGAGGATCCTACGAGCAGTACTTC. Supplemented by reference TRBV9 and TRBJ2-7, the full variable domain reads DSGVTQTPKHLITATGQRVTLRCSPRSGDLSVYWYQQSLDQGLQFLIQYYNGEERAKGNILERFSAQQFPDLHSELNLSSLELGDSALYFCASSVVAGGSYEQYFGPGTRLTVT.